The rows below give T cell receptor beta chains drawn from one sample of a study of T cells in Graves' hyperthyroidism and ophthalmopathy. TCRdb reprocessed the multiplex PCR reads via MiXCR and lists one record per CDR3 protein. The sample holds nearly 600,000 distinct CDR3 sequences, approximately 14% seen once. Sequenced sample: blood. The receptors were sampled from a woman between 18 and 29 years old with Graves' ophthalmopathy. CDR3s include the opening cysteine and the closing phenylalanine or tryptophan. Fields, in order: J gene, V gene, D gene, CDR3 protein. D genes are given only for firm matches.

>TRBJ1-2|TRBV7-9|NA
CASSQDRYIDGYTF
>TRBJ2-5|TRBV20-1|NA
CSGVGRKETQYF
>TRBJ2-7|TRBV27|TRBD2
CASSLGSSGRNEQYF
>TRBJ2-5|TRBV7-9|NA
CACSRRDRLVETQYF
>TRBJ1-3|TRBV6-1|NA
CASSLDRPNTIYF
>TRBJ2-5|TRBV4-3|NA
CASSQSRRNQETQYF
>TRBJ2-2|TRBV4-3|NA
CASSQDPGLGTGELFF
>TRBJ1-1|TRBV29-1|NA
CSVEARGRDTEAFF
>TRBJ1-6|TRBV24-1|NA
CATSASQGGSPLHF
>TRBJ2-5|TRBV4-1|TRBD2
CASRRTSGGGDGETQYF
>TRBJ2-7|TRBV6-5|TRBD2
CASSYRVTSSYEQYF
>TRBJ2-5|TRBV20-1|TRBD2
CSAPATSVQETQYF
>TRBJ2-1|TRBV27|TRBD2
CASTRLAGDEQFF
>TRBJ1-3|TRBV29-1|NA
CSVDSSGQGNTIYF
>TRBJ2-5|TRBV3-1|NA
CASSRPGRKPPRETQYF
>TRBJ2-1|TRBV7-8|NA
CASSLGTAYNEQFF
>TRBJ1-4|TRBV6-1|TRBD1
CASSPGTGIMVNEKLFF
>TRBJ2-3|TRBV7-9|NA
CASSLEGSRRSTDTQYF
>TRBJ1-5|TRBV3-1|NA
CASSQQGSNQPQHF
>TRBJ2-5|TRBV19|TRBD1
CASSLGQVETQYF
>TRBJ2-7|TRBV30|NA
CAWSVYGAGEQYF
>TRBJ1-3|TRBV11-1|NA
CAFGPRNGDTIYF
>TRBJ2-2|TRBV28|TRBD1
CASSGDRVRPGELFF
>TRBJ1-2|TRBV28|TRBD1
CGSTRDRNVYGYTF
>TRBJ2-7|TRBV29-1|TRBD2
CSVEAGGYEQYF
>TRBJ1-1|TRBV5-5|NA
CASSLGGKWKAFF
>TRBJ2-1|TRBV14|TRBD2
CASSQTSLVVNEQFF
>TRBJ1-6|TRBV12-3/TRBV12-4|NA
CASSPVSNSPLHF
>TRBJ1-2|TRBV14|NA
CASSPYTYYGYTF
>TRBJ2-7|TRBV12-3/TRBV12-4|TRBD1
CASSRDRGFSEQYF
>TRBJ2-3|TRBV6-2/TRBV6-3|NA
CASTTTGVDTQYF
>TRBJ1-6|TRBV3-1|NA
CASSGRSSYNSPLHF
>TRBJ2-7|TRBV4-3|NA
CASSHQGSYEQYF
>TRBJ1-2|TRBV30|NA
CAWSTGGYTF
>TRBJ1-2|TRBV11-3|TRBD1
CASSPEGAANYGYTF
>TRBJ1-1|TRBV6-2/TRBV6-3|NA
CASSYEEDTEAFF
>TRBJ2-1|TRBV2|NA
CASSELPGTHNEQFF
>TRBJ2-5|TRBV12-3/TRBV12-4|TRBD2
CASSLGLADVMETQYF
>TRBJ2-7|TRBV24-1|NA
CATSDSTQGPFSYEQYF
>TRBJ2-1|TRBV2|NA
CASSSGRGSYNEQFF
>TRBJ1-1|TRBV2|NA
CASSGSPWTANTEAFF
>TRBJ1-5|TRBV6-4|NA
CASSSGRYQPQHF
>TRBJ2-5|TRBV5-6|TRBD2
CASSLGLAGGRTQYF
>TRBJ1-1|TRBV20-1|NA
CSARDGWGGLTEAFF
>TRBJ2-3|TRBV7-9|TRBD2
CASSLGSSGSGDTQYF
>TRBJ2-1|TRBV28|TRBD1
CASRQQGLEQFF
>TRBJ2-4|TRBV6-5|NA
CASSYPQGAKNIQYF
>TRBJ2-7|TRBV5-1|NA
CASSPSHEQYF
>TRBJ2-2|TRBV4-1|TRBD1
CASSREQGRNTGELFF
>TRBJ1-2|TRBV6-2/TRBV6-3|TRBD1
CASSYQDRAGGYTF
>TRBJ2-7|TRBV27|TRBD1
CASRETGGAYEQYF
>TRBJ2-5|TRBV9|NA
CASSVSSGVGQTQYF
>TRBJ2-1|TRBV9|NA
CASSPGIVGNEQFF
>TRBJ2-3|TRBV30|NA
CAWSVGGNTDTQYF
>TRBJ1-5|TRBV30|NA
CAWSNNRLNQPQHF